This is a list of T cell receptor beta chains from one sample in a study of spatial heterogeneity in lung cancer. TCRdb independently ran MiXCR on the 5' RACE reads; one entry per CDR3 protein. This sample has 50,000 or so distinct CDR3 sequences, with about 12% found just once. Sequencing used PBMCs, obtained at follow-up. Source of these receptors: a male donor with early-stage non-small cell lung cancer. The conserved cysteine and the conserved F or W are not part of the CDR3 here.

TRBV9 | ASSARHSNGEKLF
TRBV13 | ASSLDGRASYEQF
TRBV7-8 | ASSQRGLPQETQY
TRBV4-3 | ASSQVQNTEAF
TRBV7-2 | ASSLGPALGETQY
TRBV27 | ASSWTGSNQPQH
TRBV5-6 | ASSLGSGRAGDEQF
TRBV27 | ASSSGTLETQY
TRBV6-2/TRBV6-3 | ASSTARENRGDEKLF
TRBV24-1 | ATSSSQDRGYTGELF
TRBV3-1 | ASSQGHSNQPQH
TRBV6-6 | ASSYSTEELF
TRBV7-9 | ASTETDTQY
TRBV5-5 | ASSLAGNLQTEAF
TRBV11-3 | ASSSGQVDAQY
TRBV11-2 | ASSPSGIGETQY
TRBV20-1 | SAKGNQPQH
TRBV4-1 | ASSQDPQRTYEQY
TRBV6-6 | ASSSSGAAANYGYT
TRBV28 | ASRKTVNTEAF
TRBV18 | ASSPQADTNEKLF
TRBV6-6 | ASRRDSREKLF
TRBV20-1 | SARQGVIYGYT
TRBV15 | ATSRNRALGSPLH
TRBV6-6 | ASSYITRGNEQF
TRBV20-1 | SARVGGITETQY